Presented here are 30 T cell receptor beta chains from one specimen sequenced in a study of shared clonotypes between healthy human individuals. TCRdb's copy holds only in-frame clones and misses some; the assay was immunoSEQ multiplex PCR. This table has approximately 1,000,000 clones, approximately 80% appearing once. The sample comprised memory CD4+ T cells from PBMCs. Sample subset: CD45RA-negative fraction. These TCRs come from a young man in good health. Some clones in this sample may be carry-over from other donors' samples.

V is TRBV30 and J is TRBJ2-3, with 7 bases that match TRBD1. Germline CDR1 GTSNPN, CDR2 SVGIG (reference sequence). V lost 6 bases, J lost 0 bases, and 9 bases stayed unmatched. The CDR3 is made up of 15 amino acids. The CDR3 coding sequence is TGTGCCTGCCTGGACAGGCGAACTAGCACAGATACGCAGTATTTT. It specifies CACLDRRTSTDTQYF.

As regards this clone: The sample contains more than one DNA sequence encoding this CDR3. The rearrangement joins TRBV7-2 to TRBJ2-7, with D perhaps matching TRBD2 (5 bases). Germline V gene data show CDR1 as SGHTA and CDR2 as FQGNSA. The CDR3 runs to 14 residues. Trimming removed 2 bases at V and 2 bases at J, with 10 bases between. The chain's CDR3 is CASSLIRETYEQYF. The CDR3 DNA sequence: TGTGCCAGCAGCTTAATCCGGGAAACCTACGAGCAGTACTTC. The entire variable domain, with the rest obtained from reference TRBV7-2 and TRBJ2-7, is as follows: GAGVSQSPSNKVTEKGKDVELRCDPISGHTALYWYRQSLGQGLEFLIYFQGNSAPDKSGLPSDRFSAERTGGSVSTLTIQRTQQEDSAVYLCASSLIRETYEQYFGPGTRLTVT.

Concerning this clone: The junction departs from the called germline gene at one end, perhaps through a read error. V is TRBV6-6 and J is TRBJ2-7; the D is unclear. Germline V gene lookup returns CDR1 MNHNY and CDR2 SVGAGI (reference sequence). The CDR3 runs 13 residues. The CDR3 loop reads CASSLPPIYEQYF. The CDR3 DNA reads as TGTGCCAGCAGCCTCCCGCCGATTTACGAACAGTACTTC.

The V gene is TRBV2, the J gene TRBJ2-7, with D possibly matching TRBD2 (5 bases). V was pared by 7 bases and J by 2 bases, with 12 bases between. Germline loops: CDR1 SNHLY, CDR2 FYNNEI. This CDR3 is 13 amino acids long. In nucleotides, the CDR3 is TGTGCCAGCACCCCTAGCACTACCTACGAGCAGTACTTC. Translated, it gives CASTPSTTYEQYF.

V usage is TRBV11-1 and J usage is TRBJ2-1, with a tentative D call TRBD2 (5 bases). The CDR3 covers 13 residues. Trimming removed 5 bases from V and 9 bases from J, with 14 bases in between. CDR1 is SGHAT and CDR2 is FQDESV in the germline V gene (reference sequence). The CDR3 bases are TGTGCCAGCAGCCCCCGACGGGAAGGTGAGCAGTTCTTC. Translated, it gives CASSPRREGEQFF.

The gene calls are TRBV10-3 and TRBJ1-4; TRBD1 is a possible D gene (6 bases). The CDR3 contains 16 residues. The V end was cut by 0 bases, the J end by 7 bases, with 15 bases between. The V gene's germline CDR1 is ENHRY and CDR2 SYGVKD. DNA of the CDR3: TGTGCCATCAGTGAGTCGGCGGGGGCTGAGAGTGAAAAACTGTTTTTT. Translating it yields CAISESAGAESEKLFF.

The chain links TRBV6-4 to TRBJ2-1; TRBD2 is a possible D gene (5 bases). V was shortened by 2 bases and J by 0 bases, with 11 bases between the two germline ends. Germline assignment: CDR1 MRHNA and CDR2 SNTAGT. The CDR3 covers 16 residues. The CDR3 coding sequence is TGTGCCAGCAGTGACGGAGTGGACTTCTCCTACAATGAGCAGTTCTTC. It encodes CASSDGVDFSYNEQFF.

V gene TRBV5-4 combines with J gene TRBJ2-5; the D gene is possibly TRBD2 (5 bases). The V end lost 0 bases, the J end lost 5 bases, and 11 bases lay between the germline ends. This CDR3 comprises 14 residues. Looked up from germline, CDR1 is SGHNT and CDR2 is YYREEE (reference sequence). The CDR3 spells CASSLGLASETQYF. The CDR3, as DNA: TGTGCCAGCAGCTTGGGATTGGCTAGCGAGACCCAGTACTTC.

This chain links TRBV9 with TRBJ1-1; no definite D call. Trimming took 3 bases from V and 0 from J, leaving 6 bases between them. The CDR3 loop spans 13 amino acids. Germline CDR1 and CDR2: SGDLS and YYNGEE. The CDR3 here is CASSGSLNTEAFF. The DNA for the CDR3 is TGTGCCAGCAGCGGATCATTGAACACTGAAGCTTTCTTT.

CDR3 bases: TGTGCCAGCAGCACCAGGACTAGCGGGAGTTGGGAATACTTC. It codes for CASSTRTSGSWEYF. The chain has TRBV6-6 and TRBJ2-7; 13 nucleotides agree with TRBD2. V was clipped by 6 bases and J by 13 bases; unmatched bases: 12. CDR1 is MNHNY, CDR2 SVGAGI, per germline (reference sequence). CDR3 length: 14 residues.

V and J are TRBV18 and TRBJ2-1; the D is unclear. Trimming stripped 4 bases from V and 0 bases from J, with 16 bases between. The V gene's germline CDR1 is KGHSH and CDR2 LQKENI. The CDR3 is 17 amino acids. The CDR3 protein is CASSRPRKELSYNEQFF. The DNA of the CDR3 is TGTGCCAGCTCACGGCCCCGCAAAGAACTCTCCTACAATGAGCAGTTCTTC.

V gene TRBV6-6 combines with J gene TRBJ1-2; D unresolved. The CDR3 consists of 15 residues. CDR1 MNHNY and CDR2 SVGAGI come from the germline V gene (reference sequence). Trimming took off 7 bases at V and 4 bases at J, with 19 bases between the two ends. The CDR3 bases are TGTGCCAGCAATCCCGACTATCATACGTCCTATGGCTACACCTTC. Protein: CASNPDYHTSYGYTF.

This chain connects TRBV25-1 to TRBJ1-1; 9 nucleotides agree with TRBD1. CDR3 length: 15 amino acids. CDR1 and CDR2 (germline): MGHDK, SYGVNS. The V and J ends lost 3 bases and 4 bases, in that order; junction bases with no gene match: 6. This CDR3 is CASSENRGPGTEAFF. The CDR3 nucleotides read TGTGCCAGCAGTGAGAACAGGGGGCCAGGCACTGAAGCTTTCTTT.

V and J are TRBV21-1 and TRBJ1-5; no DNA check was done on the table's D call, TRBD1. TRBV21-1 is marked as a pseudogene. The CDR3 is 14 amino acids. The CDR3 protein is CASRTGTGDQPQHF. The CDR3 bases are TGTGCCAGCAGGACGGGGACAGGGGACCAGCCCCAGCATTTT.

The CDR3 loop is CASSSPGQGRDTEAFF. Here the CDR3 DNA reads TGTGCCAGCAGCTCCCCGGGACAGGGACGGGACACTGAAGCTTTCTTT. The chain combines TRBV7-8 with TRBJ1-1; TRBD1 agrees at 9 bases. Per the germline V gene, CDR1 is SGHVS and CDR2 is FQNEAQ. V dropped 4 bases and J dropped 3; count of bases not matched to a gene: 9. The CDR3 is 16 amino acids.

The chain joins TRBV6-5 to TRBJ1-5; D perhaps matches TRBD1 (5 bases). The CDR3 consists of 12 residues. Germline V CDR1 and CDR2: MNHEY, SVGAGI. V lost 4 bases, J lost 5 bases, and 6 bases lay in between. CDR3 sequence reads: CASSSGDQPQHF. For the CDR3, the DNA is TGTGCCAGCAGTTCGGGGGATCAGCCCCAGCATTTT.

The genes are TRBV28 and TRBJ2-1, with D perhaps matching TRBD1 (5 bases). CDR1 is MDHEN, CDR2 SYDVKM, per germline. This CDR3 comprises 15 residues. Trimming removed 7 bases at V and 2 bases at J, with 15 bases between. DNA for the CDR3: TGTGCCAGCACCAAGGGGCCAGGGCCCTACAATGAGCAGTTCTTC. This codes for CASTKGPGPYNEQFF.

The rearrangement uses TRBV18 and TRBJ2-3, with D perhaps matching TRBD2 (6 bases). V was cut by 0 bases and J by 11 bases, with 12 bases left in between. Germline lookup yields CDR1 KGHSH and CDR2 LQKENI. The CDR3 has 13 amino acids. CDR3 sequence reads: CASSPPGSLVQYF. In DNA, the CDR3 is TGTGCCAGCTCACCACCCGGGAGTCTGGTGCAGTATTTT.

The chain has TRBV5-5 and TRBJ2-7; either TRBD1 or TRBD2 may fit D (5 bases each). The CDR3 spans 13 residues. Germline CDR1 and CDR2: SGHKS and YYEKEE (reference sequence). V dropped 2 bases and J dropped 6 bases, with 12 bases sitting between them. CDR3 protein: CASSFLGGGEQYF. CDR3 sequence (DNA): TGTGCCAGCAGCTTTCTTGGTGGGGGCGAGCAGTACTTC.

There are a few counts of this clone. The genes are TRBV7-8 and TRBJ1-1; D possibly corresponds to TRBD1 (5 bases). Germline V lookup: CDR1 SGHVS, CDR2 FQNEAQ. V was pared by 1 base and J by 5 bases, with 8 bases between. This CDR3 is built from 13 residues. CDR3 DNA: TGTGCCAGCAGCTTAGTCACAGGAACTGAAGCTTTCTTT. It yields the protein CASSLVTGTEAFF.

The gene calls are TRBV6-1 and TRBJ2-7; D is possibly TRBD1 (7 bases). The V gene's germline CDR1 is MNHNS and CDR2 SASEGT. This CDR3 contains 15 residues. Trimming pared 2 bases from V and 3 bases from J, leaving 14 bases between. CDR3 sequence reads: CASSERGDSHYEQYF. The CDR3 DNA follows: TGTGCCAGCAGTGAAAGGGGGGACAGCCACTACGAGCAGTACTTC.

The CDR3 DNA is TGTGCCAGCAGCCAAGAAGAGGCACCCTGGGACGAGCAGTACTTC. Its protein is CASSQEEAPWDEQYF. This sequence joins TRBV14 and TRBJ2-7; D is undetermined. The CDR3 consists of 15 residues. Germline V gene lookup returns CDR1 SGHDN and CDR2 FVKESK. V gave up 0 bases and J gave up 5 bases, with 14 bases separating them.

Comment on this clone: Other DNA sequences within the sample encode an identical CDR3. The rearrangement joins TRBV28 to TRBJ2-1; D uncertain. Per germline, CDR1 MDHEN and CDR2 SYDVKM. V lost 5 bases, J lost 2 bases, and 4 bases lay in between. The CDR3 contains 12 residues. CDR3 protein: CASSLTYNEQFF. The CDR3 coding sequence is TGTGCCAGCAGTCTGACCTACAATGAGCAGTTCTTC. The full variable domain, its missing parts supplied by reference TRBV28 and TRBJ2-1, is DVKVTQSSRYLVKRTGEKVFLECVQDMDHENMFWYRQDPGLGLRLIYFSYDVKMKEKGDIPEGYSVSREKKERFSLILESASTNQTSMYLCASSLTYNEQFFGPGTRLTVL.

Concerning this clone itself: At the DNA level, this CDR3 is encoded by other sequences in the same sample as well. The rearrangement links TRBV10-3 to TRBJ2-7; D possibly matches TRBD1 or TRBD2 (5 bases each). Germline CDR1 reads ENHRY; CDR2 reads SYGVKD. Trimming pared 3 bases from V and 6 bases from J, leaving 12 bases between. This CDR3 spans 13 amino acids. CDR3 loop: CAISDPTGGEQYF. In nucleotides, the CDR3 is TGTGCCATCAGTGACCCTACTGGGGGCGAGCAGTACTTC.

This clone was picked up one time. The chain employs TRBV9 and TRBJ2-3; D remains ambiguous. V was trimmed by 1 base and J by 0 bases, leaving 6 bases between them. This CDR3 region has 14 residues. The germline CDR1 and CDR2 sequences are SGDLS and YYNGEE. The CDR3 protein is CASSVYRSTDTQYF. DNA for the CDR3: TGTGCCAGCAGCGTATATCGGAGCACAGATACGCAGTATTTT.

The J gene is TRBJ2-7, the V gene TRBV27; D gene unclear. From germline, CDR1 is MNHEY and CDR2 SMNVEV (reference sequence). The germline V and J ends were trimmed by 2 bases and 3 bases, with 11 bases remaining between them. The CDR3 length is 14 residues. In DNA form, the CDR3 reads TGTGCCAGCAGTTTAAAGGGTAACTTCTACGAGCAGTACTTC. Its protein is CASSLKGNFYEQYF.

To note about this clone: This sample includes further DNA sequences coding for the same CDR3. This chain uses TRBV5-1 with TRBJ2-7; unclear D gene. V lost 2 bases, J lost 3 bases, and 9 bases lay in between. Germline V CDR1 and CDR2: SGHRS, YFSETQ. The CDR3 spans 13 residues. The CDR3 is CASSLASDYEQYF. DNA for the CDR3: TGCGCCAGCAGCTTAGCCAGTGACTACGAGCAGTACTTC.

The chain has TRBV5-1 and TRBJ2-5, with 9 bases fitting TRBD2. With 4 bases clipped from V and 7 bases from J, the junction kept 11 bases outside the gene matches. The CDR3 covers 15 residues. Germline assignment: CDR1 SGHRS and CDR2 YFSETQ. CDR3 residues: CASSEGTSMVRTQYF. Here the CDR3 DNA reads TGCGCCAGCAGCGAGGGGACTAGCATGGTTAGGACCCAGTACTTC.

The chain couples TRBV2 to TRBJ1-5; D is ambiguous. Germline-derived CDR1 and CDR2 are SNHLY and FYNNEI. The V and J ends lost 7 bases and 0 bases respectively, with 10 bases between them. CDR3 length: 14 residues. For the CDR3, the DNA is TGTGCCAGCATTGCAGAGAATAGCAATCAGCCCCAGCATTTT. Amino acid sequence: CASIAENSNQPQHF.

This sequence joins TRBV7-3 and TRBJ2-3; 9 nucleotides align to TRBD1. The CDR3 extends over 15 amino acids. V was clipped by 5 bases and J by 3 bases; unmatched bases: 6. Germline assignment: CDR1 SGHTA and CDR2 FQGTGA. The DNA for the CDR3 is TGTGCCAGCAGCCGGAACAGGGGGCTTACAGATACGCAGTATTTT. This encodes CASSRNRGLTDTQYF.